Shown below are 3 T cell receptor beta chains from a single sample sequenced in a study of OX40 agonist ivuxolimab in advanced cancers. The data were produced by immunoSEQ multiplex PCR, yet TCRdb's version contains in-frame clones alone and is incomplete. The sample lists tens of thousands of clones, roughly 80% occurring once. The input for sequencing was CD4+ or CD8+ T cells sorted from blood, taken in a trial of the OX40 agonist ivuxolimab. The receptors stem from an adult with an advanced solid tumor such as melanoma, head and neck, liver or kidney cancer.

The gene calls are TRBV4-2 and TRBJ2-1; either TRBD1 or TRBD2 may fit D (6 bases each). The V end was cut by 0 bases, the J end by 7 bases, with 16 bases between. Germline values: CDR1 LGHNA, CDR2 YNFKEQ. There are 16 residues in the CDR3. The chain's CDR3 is CASSQDEGTGANEQFF. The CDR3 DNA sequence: TGTGCCAGCAGCCAAGATGAGGGGACGGGGGCGAATGAGCAGTTCTTC.

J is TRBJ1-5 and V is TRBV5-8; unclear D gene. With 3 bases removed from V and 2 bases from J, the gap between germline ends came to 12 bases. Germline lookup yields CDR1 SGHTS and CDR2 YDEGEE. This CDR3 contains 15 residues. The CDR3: CASSSAARGNQPQHF. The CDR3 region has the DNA TGTGCCAGCAGCTCGGCGGCGAGAGGCAATCAGCCCCAGCATTTT.

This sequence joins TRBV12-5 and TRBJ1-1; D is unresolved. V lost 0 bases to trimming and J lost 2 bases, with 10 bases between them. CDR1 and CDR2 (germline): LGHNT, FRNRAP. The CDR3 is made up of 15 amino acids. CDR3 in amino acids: CASGLVIGQNTEAFF. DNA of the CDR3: TGTGCTAGTGGTTTGGTAATCGGCCAAAACACTGAAGCTTTCTTT.